This is a list of T cell receptor beta chains from one sample in a study of T cells in Graves' hyperthyroidism and ophthalmopathy. From the multiplex PCR reads, TCRdb called clonotypes with MiXCR, one entry per CDR3 protein. The table records 450,000 to 500,000 distinct CDR3 sequences, 20% to 25% of them present only once. Material for sequencing was blood. The receptors stem from a woman between 70 and 85 years old with Graves' ophthalmopathy. Both conserved end residues are part of each CDR3. D genes are given only for firm matches. Some rows have no size entry. The others give once, few or many, or a class for an expanded clone.

TRBJ2-7 | TRBD1 | TRBV6-8 | NA | TGTGCCAGCAGTTACTCGGGACAGGTTTCATACTACGAGCAGTACTTC | CASSYSGQVSYYEQYF
TRBJ2-2 | NA | TRBV4-1 | NA | TGCGCCAGCAGCCGCCGGTTGCAGGGAGCCGGGGAGCTGTTTTTT | CASSRRLQGAGELFF
TRBJ2-1 | NA | TRBV11-2 | NA | TGTGCCAGCAGCTTAGATTTGGGTGAGCAGTTCTTC | CASSLDLGEQFF
TRBJ1-2 | NA | TRBV12-5 | NA | TGTGCTATAGACGTAACCCAACTTAACTATGGCTACACCTTC | CAIDVTQLNYGYTF
TRBJ1-1 | NA | TRBV10-3 | NA | TGTGCCATCGGTTCGGCGGTGAACACTGAAGCTTTCTTT | CAIGSAVNTEAFF
TRBJ1-5 | NA | TRBV27 | few | TGTGCCAGCAATTCCCTGGGAAACAGCAATCAGCCCCAGCATTTT | CASNSLGNSNQPQHF
TRBJ2-7 | NA | TRBV24-1 | NA | TGTGCCACCAGTGATTCAGGGAACGAGCAGTACTTC | CATSDSGNEQYF
TRBJ2-1 | TRBD2 | TRBV7-2 | many | TGTGCCAGCAGCCTGGGGGATGGGAGGGCTAATGAGCAGTTCTTC | CASSLGDGRANEQFF
TRBJ2-7 | TRBD1 | TRBV28 | few | TGTGCCAGCAGAGCCGGAGGGACAGGGGGCGCCGAGCAGTACTTC | CASRAGGTGGAEQYF
TRBJ1-1 | TRBD1 | TRBV6-2/TRBV6-3 | many | TGTGCCAGCAGTTACTCGGGACAGGCCAAGGCTTTCTTT | CASSYSGQAKAFF
TRBJ2-3 | NA | TRBV10-3 | many | TGTGCCATCAGTGGCCTAGGGGCAGATACGCAGTATTTT | CAISGLGADTQYF
TRBJ2-7 | TRBD2 | TRBV7-2 | many | TGTGCCAGCAGCTTAGTAGCGGGAGATGGGACCTACGTCTACGAGCAGTACTTC | CASSLVAGDGTYVYEQYF
TRBJ2-1 | NA | TRBV12-3/TRBV12-4 | NA | TGTGCCAGCAGTCCAAGGAGTCTAGCACCGAGCTCCTACAATGAGCAGTTCTTC | CASSPRSLAPSSYNEQFF
TRBJ1-4 | TRBD1 | TRBV10-3 | NA | TGTGCCATCAGTGGGGGAACAGGGGGTAATGAAAAACTGTTTTTT | CAISGGTGGNEKLFF
TRBJ2-7 | NA | TRBV28 | many | TGTGCCAGCAGTTTAAGTCGGTGGGGCTCTTCCTCCTACGAGCAGTACTTC | CASSLSRWGSSSYEQYF
TRBJ2-7 | NA | TRBV13 | few | TGTGCCAGCAGCATAGGGTCGCGTTACGAGCAGTACTTC | CASSIGSRYEQYF
TRBJ1-2 | TRBD1 | TRBV7-2 | NA | TGTGCCAGCCACCACCGGACAGGGGAGGGTGGCTACACCTTC | CASHHRTGEGGYTF
TRBJ1-1 | NA | TRBV29-1 | NA | TGCAGCGTCACAGGGCAAAACACTGAAGCTTTCTTT | CSVTGQNTEAFF
TRBJ1-2 | TRBD1 | TRBV7-2 | few | TGTGCCAGCAGCCCCATGGGACAGGGGGCCTATGGCTACACCTTC | CASSPMGQGAYGYTF
TRBJ2-3 | TRBD2 | TRBV6-1 | many | TGTGCCAGCAGTGAAGCCAGACTAGCGGGAGGTTCGGATACGCAGTATTTT | CASSEARLAGGSDTQYF
TRBJ2-3 | TRBD2 | TRBV12-3/TRBV12-4 | few | TGTGCCAGCAGAACTAGCGGGAGGCTTACAGATACGCAGTATTTT | CASRTSGRLTDTQYF
TRBJ2-5 | TRBD1 | TRBV19 | NA | TGTGCCAGTATCAGGGGACAGGTCCTCCAAGAGACCCAGTACTTC | CASIRGQVLQETQYF
TRBJ1-3 | TRBD1 | TRBV30 | few | TGTGCCTGGGCAGGGGGCAGGTGGCCTGGAAACACCATATATTTT | CAWAGGRWPGNTIYF
TRBJ1-1 | NA | TRBV20-1 | NA | TGCAGTGCTAGTTCAGGAGCCTCAAACACTGAAGCTTTCTTT | CSASSGASNTEAFF
TRBJ2-7 | NA | TRBV30 | NA | TGTGCCTGGAGGGCTCGGGGGCTCTACGAGCAGTACTTC | CAWRARGLYEQYF
TRBJ1-2 | NA | TRBV5-5 | NA | TGTGCCAGCAGCTTTGTAGGCAGGACCTACTATGGCTACACCTTC | CASSFVGRTYYGYTF
TRBJ2-5 | NA | TRBV12-3/TRBV12-4 | NA | TGTGCCAGCAGTTGGCTCACGGAGACCCAGTACTTC | CASSWLTETQYF
TRBJ2-7 | NA | TRBV7-2 | many | TGTGCCAGCAGCTCCCGGGGTCTCGTCTACGAGCAGTACTTC | CASSSRGLVYEQYF
TRBJ2-5 | TRBD1 | TRBV27 | many | TGTGCCAGCAGTCCCCACCTACAGGGGGAGACCCAGTACTTC | CASSPHLQGETQYF
TRBJ2-3 | TRBD2 | TRBV9 | NA | TGTGCCAGCAGCGTAGGTACTAGCGGGAACACAGATACGCAGTATTTT | CASSVGTSGNTDTQYF
TRBJ2-1 | TRBD2 | TRBV10-3 | NA | TGTGCCATCAGTGGTCTTGTCTCGCGGGAGGTAGATGAGCAGTTCTTC | CAISGLVSREVDEQFF
TRBJ2-1 | NA | TRBV20-1 | many | TGCAGTGCTAATAAGTTAGGGGTGACTGAGCAGTTCTTC | CSANKLGVTEQFF
TRBJ2-3 | NA | TRBV18 | NA | TGTGCCAGCTCACCCTCGGGGCTGACAGATACGCAGTATTTT | CASSPSGLTDTQYF
TRBJ2-7 | TRBD1 | TRBV19 | few | TGTGCCAGTACTCATGGGACAGCTGGAGCCTACGAGCAGTACTTC | CASTHGTAGAYEQYF
TRBJ2-2 | NA | TRBV3-1 | NA | TGTGCCAGCAGCCAAGTCCGGGGCGGGGAGCTGTTTTTT | CASSQVRGGELFF
TRBJ1-4 | NA | TRBV20-1 | many | TGCAGTGCTAGCCGAGGACCTTATGAAAAACTGTTTTTT | CSASRGPYEKLFF
TRBJ1-1 | TRBD1 | TRBV12-3/TRBV12-4 | many | TGTGCCAGCAGTGCCGCAGGGGGGGGTACTGAAGCTTTCTTT | CASSAAGGGTEAFF
TRBJ2-1 | NA | TRBV4-1 | NA | TGCGCCAGCAGCCAAACGGGGTTTAGAAGGTACAATGAGCAGTTCTTC | CASSQTGFRRYNEQFF
TRBJ1-6 | TRBD1 | TRBV28 | NA | TGTGCCAGCAGTTTACAGAAGACAGGGTGGCTTTCACCCCTCCACTTT | CASSLQKTGWLSPLHF
TRBJ1-6 | TRBD1 | TRBV2 | many | TGTGCCAGCATCTCCGACAGGGGGTATAATTCACCCCTCCACTTT | CASISDRGYNSPLHF
TRBJ2-7 | TRBD1 | TRBV19 | NA | TGTGCCAGTAGCGCGCCGGGACAGGGTAACTACGAGCAGTACTTC | CASSAPGQGNYEQYF
TRBJ1-2 | NA | TRBV6-1 | NA | TGTGCCAGCACCCTCCAGCTTGGGGGGGCCTATGGCTACACCTTC | CASTLQLGGAYGYTF
TRBJ2-3 | TRBD2 | TRBV11-2 | many | TGTGCCAGCAGCCTCCTGAAGCGGGGCTACACAGATACGCAGTATTTT | CASSLLKRGYTDTQYF
TRBJ2-7 | NA | TRBV11-1 | many | TGTGCCAGCAGCTTAGGCGAGACCTACGAGCAGTACTTC | CASSLGETYEQYF
TRBJ1-5 | TRBD1 | TRBV2 | few | TGTGCCAGCACTTCGGACAGGGGATTAAATCAGCCCCAGCATTTT | CASTSDRGLNQPQHF
TRBJ1-1 | NA | TRBV12-3/TRBV12-4 | many | TGTGCCAGCAGCTCGGGACAGAACACTGAAGCTTTCTTT | CASSSGQNTEAFF
TRBJ1-4 | NA | TRBV6-1 | NA | TGTGCCAGCAAAAGCTTCAGCGCAGGGAATGAAAAACTGTTTTTT | CASKSFSAGNEKLFF
TRBJ2-3 | NA | TRBV20-1 | many | TGCAGTGCTATCGGTACTAGTTACACAGATACGCAGTATTTT | CSAIGTSYTDTQYF
TRBJ1-1 | TRBD1 | TRBV5-8 | NA | TGTGCCAGCAGCTGGGACAGCCCTGAAGCTTTCTTT | CASSWDSPEAFF
TRBJ1-6 | NA | TRBV3-1 | NA | TGTGCCAGCACACAAGGGGGACATCAAAATTCACCCCTCCACTTT | CASTQGGHQNSPLHF
TRBJ1-5 | TRBD1 | TRBV29-1 | many | TGCAGCGTTAGACAGGGATCGGGTCAGCCCCAGCATTTT | CSVRQGSGQPQHF
TRBJ2-7 | NA | TRBV27 | few | TGTGCCAGCAGTTACCTCCGGGACTCCCTAGAGCAGTACTTC | CASSYLRDSLEQYF
TRBJ2-5 | TRBD1 | TRBV6-1 | few | TGTGCCAGCAGTGAGACAGGGTGGGAGACCCAGTACTTC | CASSETGWETQYF
TRBJ2-7 | TRBD1 | TRBV6-5 | few | TGTGCCAGCAGTTACGAGTTATTCGGGACAGGGAAAACCTACGAGCAGTACTTC | CASSYELFGTGKTYEQYF